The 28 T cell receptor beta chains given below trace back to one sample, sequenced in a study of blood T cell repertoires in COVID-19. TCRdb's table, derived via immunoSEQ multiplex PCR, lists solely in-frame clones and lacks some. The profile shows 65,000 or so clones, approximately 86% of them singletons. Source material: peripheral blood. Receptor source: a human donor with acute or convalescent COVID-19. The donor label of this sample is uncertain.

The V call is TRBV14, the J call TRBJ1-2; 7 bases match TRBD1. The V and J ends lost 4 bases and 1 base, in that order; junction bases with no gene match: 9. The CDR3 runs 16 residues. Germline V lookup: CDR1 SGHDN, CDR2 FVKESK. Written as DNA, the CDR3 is TGTGCCAGCAGCCCCCGAGGGACAGTAATTAACTATGGCTACACCTTC. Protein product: CASSPRGTVINYGYTF.

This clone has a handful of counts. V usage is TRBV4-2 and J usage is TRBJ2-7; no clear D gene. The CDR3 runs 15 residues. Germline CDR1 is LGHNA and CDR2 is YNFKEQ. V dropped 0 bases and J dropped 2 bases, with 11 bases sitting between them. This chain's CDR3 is CASSQEREVAYEQYF. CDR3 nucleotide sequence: TGTGCCAGCAGCCAAGAGCGCGAGGTAGCCTACGAGCAGTACTTC.

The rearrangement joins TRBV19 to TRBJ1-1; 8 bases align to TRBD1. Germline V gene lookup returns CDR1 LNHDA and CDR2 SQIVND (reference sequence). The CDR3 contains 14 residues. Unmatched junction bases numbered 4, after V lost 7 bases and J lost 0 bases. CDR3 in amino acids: CASIQTGVNTEAFF. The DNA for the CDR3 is TGTGCCAGTATCCAGACAGGGGTGAACACTGAAGCTTTCTTT.

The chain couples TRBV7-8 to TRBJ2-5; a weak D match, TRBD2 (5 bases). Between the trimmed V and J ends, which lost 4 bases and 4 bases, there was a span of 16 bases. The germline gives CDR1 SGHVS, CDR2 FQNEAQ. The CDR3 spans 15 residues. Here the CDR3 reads CASSSRASGIETQYF. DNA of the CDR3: TGTGCCAGCAGCTCCCGGGCGAGCGGAATAGAGACCCAGTACTTC.

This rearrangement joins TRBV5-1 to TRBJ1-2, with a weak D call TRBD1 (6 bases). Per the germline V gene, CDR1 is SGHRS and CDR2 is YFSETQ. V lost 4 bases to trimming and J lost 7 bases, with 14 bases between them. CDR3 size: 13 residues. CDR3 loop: CASSDRAGAGYTF. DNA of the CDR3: TGCGCCAGCAGCGATAGAGCAGGGGCTGGCTACACCTTC.

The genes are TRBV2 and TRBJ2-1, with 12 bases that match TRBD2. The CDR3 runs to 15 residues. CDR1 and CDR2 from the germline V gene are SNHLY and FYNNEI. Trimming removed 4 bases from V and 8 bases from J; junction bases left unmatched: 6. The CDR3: CASSASSGRAHEQFF. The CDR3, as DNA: TGTGCCAGCAGTGCGTCTAGCGGGAGGGCTCATGAGCAGTTCTTC.

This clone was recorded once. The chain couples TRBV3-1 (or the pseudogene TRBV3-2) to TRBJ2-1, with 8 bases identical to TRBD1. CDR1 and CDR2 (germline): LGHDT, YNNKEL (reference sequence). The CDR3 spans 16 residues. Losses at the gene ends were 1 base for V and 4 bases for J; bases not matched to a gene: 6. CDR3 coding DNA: TGTGCCAGCAGCCAAGGGCCAGGGGGCTCTTACAATGAGCAGTTCTTC. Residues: CASSQGPGGSYNEQFF.

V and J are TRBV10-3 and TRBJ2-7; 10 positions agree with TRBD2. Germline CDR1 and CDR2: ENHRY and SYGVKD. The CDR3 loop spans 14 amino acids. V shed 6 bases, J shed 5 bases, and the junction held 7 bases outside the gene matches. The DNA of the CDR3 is TGTGCCATCAGGGATTCGCTAGCGGGAGACGAGCAGTACTTC. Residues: CAIRDSLAGDEQYF.

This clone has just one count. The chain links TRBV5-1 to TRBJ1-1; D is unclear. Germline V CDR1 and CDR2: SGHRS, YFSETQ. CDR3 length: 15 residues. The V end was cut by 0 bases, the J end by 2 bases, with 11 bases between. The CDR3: CASSLGPEINTEAFF. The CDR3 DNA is TGCGCCAGCAGCTTGGGTCCGGAGATAAACACTGAAGCTTTCTTT.

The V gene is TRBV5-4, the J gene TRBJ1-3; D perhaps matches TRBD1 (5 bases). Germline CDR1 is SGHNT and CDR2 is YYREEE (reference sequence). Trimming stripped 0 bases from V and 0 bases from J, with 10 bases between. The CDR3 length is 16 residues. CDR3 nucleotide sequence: TGTGCCAGCAGCTTGGCCGGACAAGGCTCTGGAAACACCATATATTTT. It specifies CASSLAGQGSGNTIYF.

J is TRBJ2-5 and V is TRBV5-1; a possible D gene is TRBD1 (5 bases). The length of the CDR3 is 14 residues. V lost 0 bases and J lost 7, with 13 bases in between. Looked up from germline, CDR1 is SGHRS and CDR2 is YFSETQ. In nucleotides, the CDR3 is TGCGCCAGCAGCTTGGATTCCGTCCAGGGGACCCAGTACTTC. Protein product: CASSLDSVQGTQYF.

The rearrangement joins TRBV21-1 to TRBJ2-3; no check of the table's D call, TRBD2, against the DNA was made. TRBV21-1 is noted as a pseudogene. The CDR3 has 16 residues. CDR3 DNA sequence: TGTGCCAGCAGCCAGGACTTCACAACTAGCACAGATACGCAGTATTTT. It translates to CASSQDFTTSTDTQYF.

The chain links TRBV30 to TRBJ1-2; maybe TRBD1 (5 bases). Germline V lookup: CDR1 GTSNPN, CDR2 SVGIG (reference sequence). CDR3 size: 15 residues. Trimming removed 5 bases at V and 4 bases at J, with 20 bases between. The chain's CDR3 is CAWLNGPRVGYGYTF. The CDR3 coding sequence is TGTGCCTGGTTAAACGGACCCAGGGTAGGCTATGGCTACACCTTC.

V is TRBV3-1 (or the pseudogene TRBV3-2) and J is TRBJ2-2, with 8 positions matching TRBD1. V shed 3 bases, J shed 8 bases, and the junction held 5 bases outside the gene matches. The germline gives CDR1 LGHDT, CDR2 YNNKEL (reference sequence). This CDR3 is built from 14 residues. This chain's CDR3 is CASSHLDRGGELFF. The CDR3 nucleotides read TGTGCCAGCAGCCACCTAGACAGGGGTGGGGAGCTGTTTTTT.

The CDR3 region is CASSQEGQGPTEAFF. CDR3 nucleotide sequence: TGTGCCAGCAGCCAGGAGGGACAGGGGCCCACTGAAGCTTTCTTT. The V gene is TRBV4-2, the J gene TRBJ1-1; 10 bases fit TRBD1. J was trimmed by 4 bases and V by 3 bases; bases with no gene match: 5. The germline gives CDR1 LGHNA, CDR2 YNFKEQ. The CDR3 has 15 residues.

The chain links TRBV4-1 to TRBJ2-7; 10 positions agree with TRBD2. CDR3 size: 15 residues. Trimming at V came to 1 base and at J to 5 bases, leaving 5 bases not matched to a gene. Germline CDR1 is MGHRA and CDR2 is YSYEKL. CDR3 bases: TGCGCCAGCAGCCAAGGATTAGCGGGAGGAGACGAGCAGTACTTC. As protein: CASSQGLAGGDEQYF.

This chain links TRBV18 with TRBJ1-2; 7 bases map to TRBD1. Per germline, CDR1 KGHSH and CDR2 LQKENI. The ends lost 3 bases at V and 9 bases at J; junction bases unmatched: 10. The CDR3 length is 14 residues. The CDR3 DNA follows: TGTGCCAGCTCACCTAGACAGGGTGGAGATCGCTACACCTTC. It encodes CASSPRQGGDRYTF.

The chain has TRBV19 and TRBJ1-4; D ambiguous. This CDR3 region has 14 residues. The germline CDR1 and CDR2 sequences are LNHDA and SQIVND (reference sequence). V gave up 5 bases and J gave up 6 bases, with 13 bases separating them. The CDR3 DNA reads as TGTGCCAGTAGTCTCCTCTCTCAGGATGAAAAACTGTTTTTT. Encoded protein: CASSLLSQDEKLFF. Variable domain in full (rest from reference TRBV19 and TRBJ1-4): DGGITQSPKYLFRKEGQNVTLSCEQNLNHDAMYWYRQDPGQGLRLIYYSQIVNDFQKGDIAEGYSVSREKKESFPLTVTSAQKNPTAFYLCASSLLSQDEKLFFGSGTQLSVL.

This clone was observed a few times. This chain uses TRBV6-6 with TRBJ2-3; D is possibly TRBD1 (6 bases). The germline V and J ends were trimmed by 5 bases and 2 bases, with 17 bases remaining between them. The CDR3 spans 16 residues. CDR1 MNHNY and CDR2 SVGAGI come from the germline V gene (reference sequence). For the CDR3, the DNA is TGTGCCAGCAGTAAATCCCGGACAGCATCCACAGATACGCAGTATTTT. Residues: CASSKSRTASTDTQYF.

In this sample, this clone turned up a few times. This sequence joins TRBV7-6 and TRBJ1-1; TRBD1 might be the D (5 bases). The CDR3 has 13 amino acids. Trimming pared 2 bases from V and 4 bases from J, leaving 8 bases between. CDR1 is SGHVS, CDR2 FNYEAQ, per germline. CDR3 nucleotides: TGTGCCAGCAGCTTAACCAGGGCCACTGAAGCTTTCTTT. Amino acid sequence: CASSLTRATEAFF. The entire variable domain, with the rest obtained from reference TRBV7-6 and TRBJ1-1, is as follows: GAGVSQSPRYKVTKRGQDVALRCDPISGHVSLYWYRQALGQGPEFLTYFNYEAQQDKSGLPNDRFSAERPEGSISTLTIQRTEQRDSAMYRCASSLTRATEAFFGQGTRLTVV.

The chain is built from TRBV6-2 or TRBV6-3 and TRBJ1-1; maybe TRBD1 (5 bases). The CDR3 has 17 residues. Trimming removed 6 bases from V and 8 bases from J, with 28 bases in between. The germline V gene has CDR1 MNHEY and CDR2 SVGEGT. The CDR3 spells CASSPPPRPGRGGEAFF. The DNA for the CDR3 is TGTGCCAGCAGCCCACCTCCTCGGCCGGGGCGGGGTGGAGAAGCTTTCTTT.

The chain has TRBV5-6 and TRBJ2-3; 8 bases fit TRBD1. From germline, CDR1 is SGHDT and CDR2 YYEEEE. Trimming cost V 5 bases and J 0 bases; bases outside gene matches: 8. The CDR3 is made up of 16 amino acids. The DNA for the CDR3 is TGTGCCAGCAGTCAAACGGACAGGGCTAGCACAGATACGCAGTATTTT. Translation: CASSQTDRASTDTQYF.

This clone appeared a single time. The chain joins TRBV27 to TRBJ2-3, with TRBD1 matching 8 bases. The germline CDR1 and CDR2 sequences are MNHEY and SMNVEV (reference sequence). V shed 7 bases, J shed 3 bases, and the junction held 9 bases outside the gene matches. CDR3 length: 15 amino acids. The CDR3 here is CASTKLTGATDTQYF. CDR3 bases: TGTGCCAGCACTAAACTGACAGGGGCTACAGATACGCAGTATTTT.

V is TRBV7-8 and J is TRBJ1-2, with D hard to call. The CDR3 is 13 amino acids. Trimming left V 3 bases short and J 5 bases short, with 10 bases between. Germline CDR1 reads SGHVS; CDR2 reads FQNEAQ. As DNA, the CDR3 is TGTGCCAGCAGCTTTGGGGAGTCGTATGGCTACACCTTC. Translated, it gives CASSFGESYGYTF.

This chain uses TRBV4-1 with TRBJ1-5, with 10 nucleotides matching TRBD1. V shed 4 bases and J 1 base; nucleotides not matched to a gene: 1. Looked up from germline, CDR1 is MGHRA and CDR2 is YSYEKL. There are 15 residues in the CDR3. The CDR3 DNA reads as TGCGCCAGCAGCCGGGACAGGGGAAGCAATCAGCCCCAGCATTTT. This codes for CASSRDRGSNQPQHF.

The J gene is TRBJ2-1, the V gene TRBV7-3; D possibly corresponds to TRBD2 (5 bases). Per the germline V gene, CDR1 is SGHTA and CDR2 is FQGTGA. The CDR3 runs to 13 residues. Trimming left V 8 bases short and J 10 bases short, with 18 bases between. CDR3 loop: CASGNGIGGEQFF. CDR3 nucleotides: TGTGCCAGCGGTAATGGGATAGGAGGCGAGCAGTTCTTC. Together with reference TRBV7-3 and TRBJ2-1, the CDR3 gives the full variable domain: GAGVSQTPSNKVTEKGKYVELRCDPISGHTALYWYRQSLGQGPEFLIYFQGTGAADDSGLPNDRFFAVRPEGSVSTLKIQRTERGDSAVYLCASGNGIGGEQFFGPGTRLTVL.

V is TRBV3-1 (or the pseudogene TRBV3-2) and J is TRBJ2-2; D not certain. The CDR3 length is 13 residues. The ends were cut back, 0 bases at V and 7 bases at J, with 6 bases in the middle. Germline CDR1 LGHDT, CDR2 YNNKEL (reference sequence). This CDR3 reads CASSQDRYGELFF. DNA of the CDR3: TGTGCCAGCAGCCAAGACAGGTACGGGGAGCTGTTTTTT.

The CDR3 bases are TGCGCCAGCAGTGAGGGTCTAGCGGTTACCTACGAGCAGTACTTC. It encodes CASSEGLAVTYEQYF. The chain links TRBV10-1 to TRBJ2-7, with TRBD2 identical over 7 bases. The junction had 6 bases not matched to a gene; V was cut back by 2 bases and J by 2 bases. This CDR3 has 15 amino acids. Germline CDR1 reads WNHNN; CDR2 reads SYGVQD (reference sequence).